This passage covers 21 T cell receptor beta chains from one sample sequenced in a study of breast tumors, draining lymph nodes, adjacent tissues. The lymph nodes were axillary draining lymph nodes from breast cancer patients. TCRdb passed the multiplex PCR reads through MiXCR, listing each CDR3 protein once. The table includes 150,000 or so distinct CDR3 sequences, roughly a third detected once. Material: axillary lymph node tissue. Every receptor here comes from a female donor with breast cancer. Some clones in this sample may be carry-over from other donors' samples.

A note on this clonotype: It may be a read error: a sequence one base away is much more abundant. The rearrangement links TRBV6-2 or TRBV6-3 to TRBJ2-3; 13 bases match TRBD2. Trimming removed 6 bases from V and 0 bases from J; junction bases left unmatched: 9. The CDR3 is 18 residues long. The germline V gene has CDR1 MNHEY and CDR2 SVGEGT. The CDR3 coding sequence is TGTGCCAGCAGGATGGGACTAGCGGGGAGTACTAGCACAGATACGCAGTATTTT. This translates into CASRMGLAGSTSTDTQYF.

About this clonotype: This may stem from a read error, because a much larger clone lies one nucleotide away. The rearrangement uses TRBV20-1 and TRBJ2-7; 7 bases are a match to TRBD1. The germline V gene has CDR1 DFQATT and CDR2 SNEGSKA (reference sequence). The CDR3 has 12 amino acids. CDR3 DNA sequence: TGCAGTGCCCCGGGACAGCTCTACGAGCCGTACTTC. It yields the protein CSAPGQLYEPYF.

As to this clonotype: No conserved phenylalanine or tryptophan is present at the end of the CDR3, so a read error is the likely explanation. Because the CDR3's place on the DNA is in doubt, the DNA is left out and the CDR3 is given as listed by TCRdb. The rearrangement links TRBV6-5 to TRBJ2-5; the table's TRBD1 call for D was not verified on the DNA. From its first to its last residue, the CDR3 has 8 amino acids. Germline values: CDR1 MNHEY, CDR2 SVGAGI. CDR3 amino acids: CASRSTGG.

This clonotype appeared a single time. V and J are TRBV20-1 and TRBJ1-6; D is undetermined. This CDR3 is 9 amino acids long. The germline V gene has CDR1 DFQATT and CDR2 SNEGSKA (reference sequence). V gave up 3 bases and J gave up 14 bases, with 5 bases separating them. CDR3 in DNA: TGCAGTGCTAGGGGAACCCTCCACTTT. Translating it yields CSARGTLHF.

Note on this clonotype: Just one base apart from a much larger clone, this may be a read error. The chain recombines TRBV9 with TRBJ2-6, with 10 bases matching TRBD2. From germline, CDR1 is SGDLS and CDR2 YYNGEE. CDR3 size: 17 residues. The CDR3 protein is CASSDSGGGSGATVLTF. The CDR3 region has the DNA TGTGCCAGCAGCGACAGCGGGGGGGGCTCTGGGGCCACCGTCCTGACTTTC.

The chain combines TRBV2 with TRBJ2-3, with D perhaps matching TRBD1 (5 bases). CDR1 is SNHLY, CDR2 FYNNEI, per germline. V lost 7 bases, J lost 3 bases, and 20 bases lay in between. The CDR3 is 16 residues long. Written as DNA, the CDR3 is TGTGCCAGCAAGGCCCAGGGCGCCCGCTCGACAGATACGCAGTATTTT. It translates to CASKAQGARSTDTQYF.

This clonotype was detected ten times or more. V and J are TRBV19 and TRBJ1-4; TRBD1 is a possible D gene (5 bases). V gave up 7 bases and J gave up 5 bases, with 11 bases separating them. The CDR3 is 13 residues long. Germline CDR1 LNHDA, CDR2 SQIVND (reference sequence). The CDR3 here is CASMTVRNEKLFF. The CDR3 coding sequence is TGTGCCAGTATGACAGTCAGGAATGAAAAACTGTTTTTT.

The V gene is TRBV28, the J gene TRBJ1-5; the match to TRBD1 covers 9 bases. The CDR3 covers 15 residues. J lost 11 bases, V lost 6 bases, and 14 bases had no gene match. The V gene's germline CDR1 is MDHEN and CDR2 SYDVKM. In nucleotides, the CDR3 is TGTGCCAGCAGCTCCGGGGACAGGGATCAAGAGACCCAGCATTTT. This sequence encodes CASSSGDRDQETQHF.

On this clonotype: A read error may explain this, as a much larger clone is one base away. The chain carries TRBV6-5 and TRBJ1-2, with D perhaps matching TRBD1 (5 bases). The CDR3 loop spans 14 amino acids. Trimming took off 6 bases at V and 5 bases at J, with 16 bases between the two ends. CDR1 MNHEY and CDR2 SVGAGI come from the germline V gene. CDR3 amino acids: CASRGPGRTYGYTF. The DNA of the CDR3 is TGTGCCAGCAGGGGACCGGGACGGACATATGGCTACACCTTC.

The sample holds many counts of this clonotype. This rearrangement joins TRBV20-1 to TRBJ2-5, with D hard to call. Per germline, CDR1 DFQATT and CDR2 SNEGSKA (reference sequence). V was trimmed by 3 bases and J by 7 bases, leaving 12 bases between them. The length of the CDR3 is 12 residues. CDR3 sequence reads: CSARNVGRTQYF. DNA for the CDR3: TGCAGTGCTAGGAATGTGGGCCGGACCCAGTACTTC.

This clonotype was detected a few times. This chain links TRBV2 with TRBJ2-6, with D possibly matching TRBD2 (6 bases). CDR3 size: 16 residues. With 5 bases removed from V and 2 bases from J, the gap between germline ends came to 13 bases. In germline, CDR1 is SNHLY, CDR2 FYNNEI. The CDR3 sequence is CASSPGSGAGANVLTF. In nucleotides, the CDR3 is TGTGCCAGCAGTCCAGGGTCGGGGGCTGGGGCCAACGTCCTGACTTTC.

This clonotype appeared many times. This chain uses TRBV19 with TRBJ2-7; D may be TRBD1 (5 bases). Trimming took 5 bases from V and 0 from J, leaving 17 bases between them. The germline CDR1 and CDR2 sequences are LNHDA and SQIVND (reference sequence). The CDR3 consists of 16 residues. CDR3 residues: CASSPGFWRSSYEQYF. The CDR3 DNA follows: TGTGCCAGTAGTCCAGGGTTTTGGCGCAGCTCCTACGAGCAGTACTTC.

The sample holds many counts of this clonotype. The rearrangement joins TRBV29-1 to TRBJ1-4, with 7 bases lining up with TRBD1. J was trimmed by 14 bases and V by 1 base; bases with no gene match: 10. This CDR3 comprises 13 residues. The V gene's germline CDR1 is SQVTM and CDR2 ANQGSEA. The CDR3 spells CSVEGRDRFGLFF. The CDR3 nucleotides read TGCAGCGTTGAAGGACGGGACAGATTTGGCCTGTTTTTT.

This chain uses TRBV20-1 with TRBJ1-1; D possibly corresponds to TRBD1 (6 bases). There are 15 residues in the CDR3. Trimming stripped 5 bases from V and 1 base from J, with 17 bases between. The germline gives CDR1 DFQATT, CDR2 SNEGSKA (reference sequence). In DNA, the CDR3 is TGCAGTGCTGGGGGGCCGGCGAAGGAGAACACTGAAGCTTTCTTT. Translated: CSAGGPAKENTEAFF.

Concerning this clonotype: At one boundary the junction diverges from the germline segment, which might be a read error. V usage is TRBV6-6 and J usage is TRBJ2-2; 11 bases are shared with TRBD2. The CDR3 totals 16 residues. Germline V lookup: CDR1 MNHNY, CDR2 SVGAGI (reference sequence). The CDR3: CASSHSGTSGTGELFF. The CDR3 DNA is TGTGCCAGCAGTCACTCTGGGACTAGCGGCACCGGGGAGCTGTTTTTT.

This clonotype was counted at least ten times. The chain couples TRBV18 to TRBJ2-7; 8 bases align to TRBD1. The CDR3 totals 17 residues. The germline CDR1 and CDR2 sequences are KGHSH and LQKENI. V lost 1 base and J lost 6; bases outside the gene matches: 14. DNA of the CDR3: TGTGCCAGCTCACCACGGAGGGACAGGACGAAGTCTGCCGAGCAGTACTTC. Amino acid sequence: CASSPRRDRTKSAEQYF. Full variable domain (missing parts from reference TRBV18 and TRBJ2-7): NAGVMQNPRHLVRRRGQEARLRCSPMKGHSHVYWYRQLPEEGLKFMVYLQKENIIDESGMPKERFSAEFPKEGPSILRIQQVVRGDSAAYFCASSPRRDRTKSAEQYFGPGTRLTVT.

This clonotype was detected many times. The gene calls are TRBV3-1 and TRBJ2-1, with D possibly matching TRBD1 (6 bases). V was pared by 6 bases and J by 8 bases, with 14 bases between. The CDR3 has 13 amino acids. In germline, CDR1 is LGHDT, CDR2 YNNKEL (reference sequence). CDR3 amino acids: CASRNSGAYEQFF. CDR3 DNA: TGTGCCAGCAGAAACTCAGGGGCTTATGAGCAGTTCTTC.

The J gene is TRBJ1-4, the V gene TRBV5-4, with D perhaps TRBD1 (6 bases). Germline CDR1 is SGHNT and CDR2 is YYREEE (reference sequence). Trimming removed 4 bases at V and 8 bases at J, with 24 bases between. The CDR3 extends over 17 amino acids. Written as DNA, the CDR3 is TGTGCCAGCAGCCTGAACCTGCGGGGGGCCGGCGGGGAAAAACTGTTTTTT. This sequence encodes CASSLNLRGAGGEKLFF.

The sample holds many counts of this clonotype. The chain uses TRBV7-2 and TRBJ2-1, with 9 bases matching TRBD2. The CDR3 has 14 residues. The germline V gene has CDR1 SGHTA and CDR2 FQGNSA. Trimming removed 8 bases from V and 7 bases from J; junction bases left unmatched: 9. The CDR3 protein is CASREAGGPNEQFF. CDR3 nucleotide sequence: TGTGCCAGCCGAGAGGCGGGAGGGCCGAATGAGCAGTTCTTC.

A word on this clonotype: Sequence at one end of the junction differs from germline and may be a read error. This chain uses TRBV5-1 with TRBJ2-5, with 7 positions matching TRBD2. The CDR3 sequence is 12 residues long. CDR1 SGHRS and CDR2 YFSETQ come from the germline V gene. CDR3 nucleotides: TGCGCCAGCCGCGAGGGGAGGGAGACCCACTACTTC. Amino acid sequence: CASREGRETHYF. The full variable domain, in which reference TRBV5-1 and TRBJ2-5 provide the parts outside the CDR3, is KAGVTQTPRYLIKTRGQQVTLSCSPISGHRSVSWYQQTPGQGLQFLFEYFSETQRNKGNFPGRFSGRQFSNSRSEMNVSTLELGDSALYLCASREGRETHYFGPGTRLLVL.

This clonotype has only a few counts. The gene calls are TRBV11-2 and TRBJ1-1, with 7 bases identical to TRBD1. Germline loops: CDR1 SGHAT, CDR2 FQNNGV. This CDR3 is 19 amino acids long. Trimming cost V 7 bases and J 0 bases; bases outside gene matches: 20. The DNA for the CDR3 is TGTGCCAGCAAACGAGGGAAGGGGACAGAAGTTAAAATGAACACTGAAGCTTTCTTT. As protein: CASKRGKGTEVKMNTEAFF.